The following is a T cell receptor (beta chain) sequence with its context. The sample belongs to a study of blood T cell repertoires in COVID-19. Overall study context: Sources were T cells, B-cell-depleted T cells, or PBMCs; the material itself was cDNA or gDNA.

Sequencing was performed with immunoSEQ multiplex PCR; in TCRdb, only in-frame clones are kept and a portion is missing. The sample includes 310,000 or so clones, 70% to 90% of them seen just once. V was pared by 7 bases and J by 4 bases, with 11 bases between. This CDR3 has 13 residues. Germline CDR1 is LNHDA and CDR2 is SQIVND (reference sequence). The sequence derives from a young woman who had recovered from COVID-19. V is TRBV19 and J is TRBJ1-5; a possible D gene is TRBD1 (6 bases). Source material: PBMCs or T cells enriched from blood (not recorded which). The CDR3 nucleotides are TGTGCCAGTAAGGACAGACTTAATCAGCCCCAGCATTTT. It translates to CASKDRLNQPQHF.